The clone carrying this T cell receptor (beta chain) was observed a few times. Its target is not known. Other DNA sequences within the sample encode an identical CDR3. PCR involved 60 Vbeta and 13 Jbeta primers. Sequencing used immunoSEQ multiplex PCR; TCRdb keeps in-frame clones, though not all of them. The sample yields fewer than 200,000 clones, roughly two thirds seen once. The V end lost 0 bases, the J end lost 6 bases, and 7 bases lay between the germline ends. The CDR3 has 13 residues. Germline CDR1 LGHNA, CDR2 YSLEER. This sample is drawn from a study of cytomegalovirus exposure and HLA in healthy donors. Notes on the study in general: Many donors carried some public TCRs, although rarity characterized most TCR sequences. In a later analysis, donors in an Asian-associated ancestry cluster reportedly had fewer N-insertions in productive TCRs than the cohort mean. Per published reports, the classifier diagnosed cytomegalovirus status with high specificity and sensitivity.

Though probably carrying unrecorded immune exposures, donors were nominally healthy at sampling. Material: PBMCs. The J gene is TRBJ2-3, the V gene TRBV4-3; D call uncertain. The receptor was isolated from a young woman in good health and CMV-seronegative. CDR3 amino acids: CASSQDQRDTQYF. CDR3 sequence (DNA): TGCGCCAGCAGCCAAGATCAGAGGGATACGCAGTATTTT.